One and the same sample provided the 11 T cell receptor beta chains below, sequenced in a study of T cells in Graves' hyperthyroidism and ophthalmopathy. Amplification of TCR beta CDR3 regions used RNA as the template. Using the HTBI primer set, a first-round RT-PCR was run on the TCR CDR3. A single record per CDR3 protein comes from TCRdb applying MiXCR to the multiplex PCR reads. The sample shows 600,000 to 750,000 distinct CDR3 sequences, 15% to 20% of them seen only once. Sequenced sample: blood. These receptor sequences come from a man in his fifties or sixties with Graves' hyperthyroidism.

This clonotype was picked up a small number of times. The genes are TRBV20-1 and TRBJ1-5; D call uncertain. This CDR3 region has 13 residues. Germline CDR1 and CDR2: DFQATT and SNEGSKA (reference sequence). This CDR3 reads CSINRGVNQPQHF. CDR3 in DNA: TGCAGCATAAACCGCGGTGTCAATCAGCCCCAGCATTTT.

This clonotype showed up many times. V is TRBV28 and J is TRBJ2-1; D ambiguous. V was cut by 6 bases and J by 7 bases, with 16 bases left in between. The germline V gene encodes CDR1 MDHEN and CDR2 SYDVKM. The CDR3 covers 14 residues. The CDR3 DNA follows: TGTGCCAGCAGCCCCTTAAGGGTTGGGAATGAGCAGTTCTTC. Its translation is CASSPLRVGNEQFF.

The table lists this clonotype with a few counts. The J gene is TRBJ1-4, the V gene TRBV19; D gene unclear. Trimming cost V 7 bases and J 7 bases, with 13 bases left between them. CDR3 length: 13 residues. Per germline, CDR1 LNHDA and CDR2 SQIVND (reference sequence). The CDR3: CASKVPGAEKLFF. The CDR3 DNA reads TGTGCCAGTAAGGTCCCCGGAGCTGAAAAACTGTTTTTT. Full variable domain (rest looked up from reference TRBV19 and TRBJ1-4): DGGITQSPKYLFRKEGQNVTLSCEQNLNHDAMYWYRQDPGQGLRLIYYSQIVNDFQKGDIAEGYSVSREKKESFPLTVTSAQKNPTAFYLCASKVPGAEKLFFGSGTQLSVL.

This clonotype was seen only a few times. The V call is TRBV9, the J call TRBJ2-3; 7 bases map to TRBD2. The CDR3 totals 16 residues. Germline CDR1 and CDR2: SGDLS and YYNGEE. Germline trimming cut 1 base from V and 3 bases from J; bases unmatched to any gene: 8. The DNA for the CDR3 is TGTGCCAGCAGCGTATTTGGCGGGAGTGGAACAGATACGCAGTATTTT. Translating gives CASSVFGGSGTDTQYF.

The table lists this clonotype with many counts. This rearrangement joins TRBV20-1 to TRBJ1-1, with a weak D call TRBD1 (6 bases). Between the trimmed V and J ends, which lost 5 bases and 0 bases, there was a span of 16 bases. CDR3 length equals 15 residues. The germline V gene encodes CDR1 DFQATT and CDR2 SNEGSKA (reference sequence). The CDR3 region is CSASPRGQLNTEAFF. The CDR3 nucleotides are TGCAGTGCTTCTCCCCGGGGGCAACTGAACACTGAAGCTTTCTTT.

The V and J genes are TRBV19 and TRBJ2-2; 8 nucleotides line up with TRBD1. Germline V gene lookup returns CDR1 LNHDA and CDR2 SQIVND (reference sequence). V gave up 0 bases and J gave up 4 bases; unmatched junction bases: 4. The CDR3 runs 16 residues. The CDR3 reads CASSIDGTGPTGELFF. The CDR3 DNA reads TGTGCCAGTAGTATAGATGGGACAGGCCCCACCGGGGAGCTGTTTTTT. Based on the CDR3 plus reference TRBV19 and TRBJ2-2, the full variable domain is DGGITQSPKYLFRKEGQNVTLSCEQNLNHDAMYWYRQDPGQGLRLIYYSQIVNDFQKGDIAEGYSVSREKKESFPLTVTSAQKNPTAFYLCASSIDGTGPTGELFFGEGSRLTVL.

This clonotype appeared many times. The gene calls are TRBV11-2 and TRBJ2-1; no definite D call. The germline V gene has CDR1 SGHAT and CDR2 FQNNGV. The CDR3 runs 13 residues. V lost 5 bases and J lost 3, with 8 bases in between. The CDR3 region is CASSHIDYNEQFF. CDR3 nucleotide sequence: TGTGCCAGCAGCCATATAGACTACAATGAGCAGTTCTTC.

In its sample, this clonotype was seen a few times. The gene calls are TRBV19 and TRBJ1-5, with 8 bases aligning to TRBD1. The CDR3 is made up of 13 amino acids. The V and J ends lost 3 bases and 6 bases, in that order; junction bases with no gene match: 1. In germline, CDR1 is LNHDA, CDR2 SQIVND (reference sequence). CDR3 residues: CASSIQGAQPQHF. The DNA for the CDR3 is TGTGCCAGTAGTATCCAGGGGGCTCAGCCCCAGCATTTT.

The gene calls are TRBV6-1 and TRBJ1-2, with D hard to call. V shed 5 bases and J shed 4 bases, with 14 bases lying between them. This CDR3 is built from 14 residues. Germline V gene lookup returns CDR1 MNHNS and CDR2 SASEGT. CDR3 in DNA: TGTGCCAGCAGTTTCGTCCCGGGAGGCTATGGCTACACCTTC. As protein: CASSFVPGGYGYTF.

The V call is TRBV11-2, the J call TRBJ2-3; weak D call: TRBD1 (6 bases). Germline assignment: CDR1 SGHAT and CDR2 FQNNGV. The CDR3 extends over 11 amino acids. V was cut by 1 base and J by 14 bases, with 10 bases left in between. The CDR3 DNA reads TGTGCCAGCAGCTTAGCTAACAGGGCGTATTTT. Its translation: CASSLANRAYF.

The table lists this clonotype with many counts. J is TRBJ1-2 and V is TRBV28, with TRBD1 matching 7 bases. Trimming at V came to 5 bases and at J to 5 bases, leaving 8 bases not matched to a gene. CDR1 and CDR2 (germline): MDHEN, SYDVKM. This CDR3 contains 14 residues. CDR3 sequence reads: CASSPRDRIYGYTF. CDR3 DNA: TGTGCCAGCAGTCCCCGGGACAGAATATATGGCTACACCTTC.